The 30 T cell receptor beta chains below were found in one sample sequenced in a study of a mutant IDH1 vaccine in newly diagnosed glioma. Time point reported: week 5, during vaccination. A 20-mer mutant IDH1 peptide at 300 ug was injected subcutaneously with topical imiquimod. Assay: immunoSEQ multiplex PCR; the TCRdb copy retains only in-frame clones and omits some. The sample consists of 52,000 or so clones, 70% to 85% of them appearing once. Their antigen targets remain unknown. The material sequenced was PBMCs, taken from a glioma patient whose treatment included an IDH1 peptide vaccine. The receptors were sampled from a woman aged 18-29 years with glioma. Some clones in this sample may be carry-over from other donors' samples.

This chain connects TRBV7-2 to TRBJ1-1; no clear D. From germline, CDR1 is SGHTA and CDR2 FQGNSA. The germline V and J ends were trimmed by 2 bases and 2 bases, with 9 bases remaining between them. The CDR3 runs to 14 residues. The DNA of the CDR3 is TGTGCCAGCAGCTTATTACTACCCAACACTGAAGCTTTCTTT. It translates to CASSLLLPNTEAFF. Variable domain in full (rest from reference TRBV7-2 and TRBJ1-1): GAGVSQSPSNKVTEKGKDVELRCDPISGHTALYWYRQSLGQGLEFLIYFQGNSAPDKSGLPSDRFSAERTGGSVSTLTIQRTQQEDSAVYLCASSLLLPNTEAFFGQGTRLTVV.

The rearrangement uses TRBV2 and TRBJ2-1; D ambiguous. Trimming stripped 8 bases from V and 5 bases from J, with 7 bases between. Germline V gene data show CDR1 as SNHLY and CDR2 as FYNNEI. This CDR3 region has 11 residues. In DNA form, the CDR3 reads TGTGCCAGCCTTTTGGACAATGAGCAGTTCTTC. This codes for CASLLDNEQFF.

This chain uses TRBV6-1 with TRBJ1-1, with D possibly TRBD1 on 5 matching bases. Germline V lookup: CDR1 MNHNS, CDR2 SASEGT. The CDR3 totals 13 residues. Trimming cost V 5 bases and J 0 bases, with 7 bases left between them. Here the CDR3 DNA reads TGTGCCAGCAGTCAGGGCCTGAACACTGAAGCTTTCTTT. Amino acid sequence: CASSQGLNTEAFF.

The chain uses TRBV5-5 and TRBJ2-7; maybe TRBD1 (6 bases). The CDR3 covers 15 residues. In germline, CDR1 is SGHKS, CDR2 YYEKEE (reference sequence). V was pared by 0 bases and J by 0 bases, with 10 bases between. The CDR3 bases are TGTGCCAGCAGCTTGGTTGCAGGGGACTCCTACGAGCAGTACTTC. As protein: CASSLVAGDSYEQYF. The whole variable domain, filled in from reference TRBV5-5 and TRBJ2-7, reads DAGVTQSPTHLIKTRGQQVTLRCSPISGHKSVSWYQQVLGQGPQFIFQYYEKEERGRGNFPDRFSARQFPNYSSELNVNALLLGDSALYLCASSLVAGDSYEQYFGPGTRLTVT.

The rearrangement links TRBV2 to TRBJ2-5; 7 bases align to TRBD1. Germline CDR1 reads SNHLY; CDR2 reads FYNNEI. The CDR3 covers 15 residues. V shed 2 bases, J shed 5 bases, and the junction held 8 bases outside the gene matches. CDR3 sequence: CASSELAQGKETQYF. The DNA of the CDR3 is TGTGCCAGCAGTGAACTGGCACAGGGGAAGGAGACCCAGTACTTC.

This chain connects TRBV14 to TRBJ1-1; D perhaps matches TRBD1 (6 bases). CDR3 length: 15 residues. Germline values: CDR1 SGHDN, CDR2 FVKESK. V dropped 4 bases and J dropped 0 bases, with 12 bases sitting between them. The CDR3 bases are TGTGCCAGCAGCCGGAATACAGGGTTGAACACTGAAGCTTTCTTT. Translating gives CASSRNTGLNTEAFF.

This clone showed up just a few times. This chain links TRBV6-5 with TRBJ2-2; D is undetermined. Trimming took 0 bases from V and 6 from J, leaving 5 bases between them. The CDR3 is made up of 13 amino acids. CDR1 and CDR2 (germline): MNHEY, SVGAGI. For the CDR3, the DNA is TGTGCCAGCAGTTACTCGAAGGCCGGGGAGCTGTTTTTT. This translates into CASSYSKAGELFF.

The rearrangement joins TRBV4-3 to TRBJ2-3; TRBD2 matches at 10 bases. The CDR3 length is 20 residues. Germline CDR1 is LGHNA and CDR2 is YSLEER. The J segment lost 3 bases and the V segment lost 4 bases, leaving 19 bases of the junction unmatched. The CDR3 DNA follows: TGCGCCAGCAGCCGACGCCCGTCGGGGACTAGCGACCGGTGGACAGATACGCAGTATTTT. This translates into CASSRRPSGTSDRWTDTQYF.

V is TRBV9 and J is TRBJ2-5, with TRBD2 identical over 8 bases. Germline V gene sequence: CDR1 SGDLS, CDR2 YYNGEE. This CDR3 contains 16 residues. J lost 2 bases, V lost 0 bases, and 6 bases had no gene match. As DNA, the CDR3 is TGTGCCAGCAGCGTAGGGGCGGGGGGCATTCAAGAGACCCAGTACTTC. It encodes CASSVGAGGIQETQYF. Drawing the rest from reference TRBV9 and TRBJ2-5, the complete variable domain is DSGVTQTPKHLITATGQRVTLRCSPRSGDLSVYWYQQSLDQGLQFLIQYYNGEERAKGNILERFSAQQFPDLHSELNLSSLELGDSALYFCASSVGAGGIQETQYFGPGTRLLVL.

V and J are TRBV5-1 and TRBJ2-2; the D gene is possibly TRBD2 (7 bases). The CDR3 is 16 amino acids. The germline CDR1 and CDR2 sequences are SGHRS and YFSETQ. V lost 0 bases and J lost 5, with 14 bases in between. CDR3 residues: CASSLERGGATGELFF. CDR3 in DNA: TGCGCCAGCAGCTTGGAGAGGGGGGGTGCGACCGGGGAGCTGTTTTTT.

J is TRBJ2-5 and V is TRBV18; D is unresolved. This CDR3 spans 12 amino acids. The germline V gene encodes CDR1 KGHSH and CDR2 LQKENI. Trimming left V 3 bases short and J 5 bases short, with 7 bases between. CDR3 in amino acids: CASSPIQETQYF. The CDR3, as DNA: TGTGCCAGCTCACCGATACAGGAGACCCAGTACTTC.

The rearrangement links TRBV7-2 to TRBJ1-1, with TRBD1 identical over 10 bases. With V trimmed by 5 bases and J by 5 bases, 8 bases remained unmatched. CDR3 size: 15 residues. From germline, CDR1 is SGHTA and CDR2 FQGNSA. The CDR3 region is CASSRRQGAGTEAFF. CDR3 nucleotides: TGTGCCAGCAGCCGCCGACAGGGGGCCGGTACTGAAGCTTTCTTT. Together with reference TRBV7-2 and TRBJ1-1, the CDR3 gives the full variable domain: GAGVSQSPSNKVTEKGKDVELRCDPISGHTALYWYRQSLGQGLEFLIYFQGNSAPDKSGLPSDRFSAERTGGSVSTLTIQRTQQEDSAVYLCASSRRQGAGTEAFFGQGTRLTVV.

The chain employs TRBV5-1 and TRBJ2-7; 7 positions agree with TRBD2. Trimming removed 3 bases from V and 0 bases from J; junction bases left unmatched: 6. Germline V CDR1 and CDR2: SGHRS, YFSETQ. There are 15 residues in the CDR3. CDR3 coding DNA: TGCGCCAGCAGCTCTCGGGGGGAGAGCTCCTACGAGCAGTACTTC. This gives the protein CASSSRGESSYEQYF.

This clone has only a few counts. The chain recombines TRBV2 with TRBJ1-2; weak D call: TRBD1 (5 bases). V was clipped by 8 bases and J by 6 bases, with 16 bases between them. The germline V gene encodes CDR1 SNHLY and CDR2 FYNNEI. There are 13 residues in the CDR3. CDR3 nucleotides: TGTGCCAGCGGGGGTCAGGGCATGGATGGCTACACCTTC. This translates into CASGGQGMDGYTF.

V usage is TRBV5-1 and J usage is TRBJ2-7; 9 nucleotides agree with TRBD1. V shed 2 bases and J 0 bases; nucleotides not matched to a gene: 3. This CDR3 region has 15 residues. CDR1 is SGHRS, CDR2 YFSETQ, per germline. The CDR3 sequence: CASSLGTGISYEQYF. In DNA form, the CDR3 reads TGCGCCAGCAGCTTAGGGACAGGGATCTCCTACGAGCAGTACTTC.

This clone appeared once. V and J are TRBV11-2 and TRBJ2-3; TRBD2 matches at 7 bases. Germline CDR1 and CDR2: SGHAT and FQNNGV. This CDR3 contains 16 residues. Germline trimming cut 0 bases from V and 2 bases from J; bases unmatched to any gene: 5. The CDR3 loop reads CASSLDLGGDTDTQYF. In DNA, the CDR3 is TGTGCCAGCAGCTTAGATCTTGGGGGGGACACAGATACGCAGTATTTT.

This clone has just one count. The chain recombines TRBV4-3 with TRBJ2-5, with a possible D match to TRBD1 (5 bases). The V and J ends lost 0 bases and 5 bases respectively, with 10 bases between them. The CDR3 consists of 14 residues. In germline, CDR1 is LGHNA, CDR2 YSLEER. Here the CDR3 reads CASSQDFAGETQYF. The DNA of the CDR3 is TGCGCCAGCAGCCAAGACTTTGCAGGGGAGACCCAGTACTTC.

The gene calls are TRBV7-9 and TRBJ1-2, with TRBD1 identical over 9 bases. V lost 1 base, J lost 8 bases, and 8 bases stayed unmatched. The CDR3 is 15 residues long. Looked up from germline, CDR1 is SEHNR and CDR2 is FQNEAQ (reference sequence). The CDR3 protein is CASSLGTPGTGGYTF. For the CDR3, the DNA is TGTGCCAGCAGCTTAGGAACTCCTGGGACAGGGGGCTACACCTTC.

The CDR3 reads CASRGGGYSYEQYF. DNA for the CDR3: TGTGCCAGCAGGGGAGGAGGATACTCCTACGAGCAGTACTTC. The chain is built from TRBV6-5 and TRBJ2-7, with D possibly matching TRBD2 (6 bases). The CDR3 is 14 residues long. Trimming stripped 6 bases from V and 0 bases from J, with 12 bases between. Germline V CDR1 and CDR2: MNHEY, SVGAGI.

This sequence joins TRBV29-1 and TRBJ2-7; TRBD1 aligns across 9 bases. With V trimmed by 7 bases and J by 4 bases, 8 bases remained unmatched. CDR3 length: 13 amino acids. Germline CDR1 is SQVTM and CDR2 is ANQGSEA. CDR3 bases: TGCAGCGCACTGACAGGGGGAGGTTACGAGCAGTACTTC. This sequence encodes CSALTGGGYEQYF.

V gene TRBV7-2 combines with J gene TRBJ1-4; D perhaps matches TRBD1 (5 bases). Germline V lookup: CDR1 SGHTA, CDR2 FQGNSA. Between the trimmed V and J ends, which lost 2 bases and 3 bases, there was a span of 16 bases. The CDR3 sequence is 17 residues long. The CDR3 here is CASSLSSRALSNEKLFF. CDR3 bases: TGTGCCAGCAGCTTATCGTCCAGGGCTCTGTCTAATGAAAAACTGTTTTTT.

The chain carries TRBV27 and TRBJ2-2; weak D call: TRBD1 (6 bases). V lost 4 bases and J 4 bases, leaving 10 bases between the germline ends. This CDR3 comprises 14 residues. Looked up from germline, CDR1 is MNHEY and CDR2 is SMNVEV (reference sequence). CDR3 sequence (DNA): TGTGCCAGCAGTTCCGGACAGTCCACCGGGGAGCTGTTTTTT. Translated, it gives CASSSGQSTGELFF.

The gene calls are TRBV10-1 and TRBJ1-1, with D uncertain. Trimming shortened V by 4 bases and J by 4 bases, and 10 bases separated the two germline ends. CDR1 WNHNN and CDR2 SYGVQD come from the germline V gene (reference sequence). There are 13 residues in the CDR3. The CDR3 is CASSVLLSTEAFF. CDR3 coding DNA: TGCGCCAGCAGTGTCCTACTGAGCACTGAAGCTTTCTTT.

The J gene is TRBJ1-1, the V gene TRBV11-2; possibly TRBD1 for D (5 bases). V lost 1 base and J lost 0, with 12 bases in between. Germline CDR1 reads SGHAT; CDR2 reads FQNNGV. This CDR3 has 16 amino acids. CDR3 nucleotide sequence: TGTGCCAGCAGCTTAGTTCGGGGCAAAGTGAACACTGAAGCTTTCTTT. The encoded protein is CASSLVRGKVNTEAFF.

CDR3: CASSEVGGRRLNEQFF. CDR3 nucleotide sequence: TGTGCCAGCAGTGAGGTTGGCGGGAGGAGGTTGAATGAGCAGTTCTTC. V is TRBV2 and J is TRBJ2-1, with TRBD2 identical over 8 bases. Trimming removed 3 bases from V and 7 bases from J; junction bases left unmatched: 11. Germline CDR1 and CDR2: SNHLY and FYNNEI. The CDR3 consists of 16 residues.

The CDR3 region has the DNA TGCGCCAGCAGCCAAGATTTCGAGACAGGGGTGGCCACTGAAGCTTTCTTT. This gives the protein CASSQDFETGVATEAFF. The chain has TRBV4-1 and TRBJ1-1, with 8 bases that match TRBD1. The V gene's germline CDR1 is MGHRA and CDR2 YSYEKL. This CDR3 spans 17 amino acids. Trimming took 0 bases from V and 4 from J; bases not matched to a gene: 10.

This chain links TRBV5-4 with TRBJ2-1; TRBD2 matches at 13 bases. The germline V gene has CDR1 SGHNT and CDR2 YYREEE (reference sequence). After removal of 4 bases from V and 4 bases from J, the junction contained 8 bases not matched to a gene. This CDR3 comprises 17 residues. The CDR3 DNA sequence: TGTGCCAGCAGCGAACTCTCGGGACTAGCGGGATACAATGAGCAGTTCTTC. It is translated as CASSELSGLAGYNEQFF.

This clone showed up just once. Sequence at one end of the junction differs from germline and may be a read error. This chain connects TRBV11-1 to TRBJ2-4; 8 positions match TRBD1. The CDR3 extends over 13 amino acids. CDR1 is SGHAT, CDR2 FQDESV, per germline (reference sequence). Here the CDR3 reads CASSPAGVDRGSF. As DNA, the CDR3 is TGTGCCAGCAGCCCCGCTGGAGTCGACAGGGGCTCCTTC.

The genes are TRBV19 and TRBJ2-2; no reliable D call. V was pared by 5 bases and J by 4 bases, with 14 bases between. The germline gives CDR1 LNHDA, CDR2 SQIVND (reference sequence). The CDR3 consists of 15 residues. The DNA of the CDR3 is TGTGCCAGTAGTCCCCTACCTCTCAGCACCGGGGAGCTGTTTTTT. It codes for CASSPLPLSTGELFF.

The chain is built from TRBV19 and TRBJ1-1; no clear D gene. CDR1 and CDR2 from the germline V gene are LNHDA and SQIVND (reference sequence). Deletions cut 3 bases from V and 1 base from J, with 9 bases between. This CDR3 comprises 14 residues. The CDR3: CASSIWQTNTEAFF. Written as DNA, the CDR3 is TGTGCCAGTAGTATTTGGCAGACGAACACTGAAGCTTTCTTT.